A selection of T cell receptor beta chains follows, all from one sample in a study of blood T cells in healthy people across ages. TCRdb independently ran MiXCR on the 5' RACE reads; one entry per CDR3 protein. This sample carries more than 900,000 distinct CDR3 sequences, about 23% of them seen once, and the ten largest clones take approximately 0.79%. A further study also used this sample, focusing on T cells of mothers and their children.

Sequencing was carried out using blood. Every receptor here comes from a girl aged 2 to 9 in good health. Each CDR3 is given with its conserved first and last residue. D genes are given only for firm matches. Expanded clones are given a class, and other clones once, few, many or no size at all.

cdr3_aa cdr3_nt clone_size j_call v_call cdr3_length d_call
CASSYTMGLASRNIQYF TGTGCCAGCAGTTACACCATGGGACTCGCCTCAAGGAACATTCAGTACTTC - TRBJ2-4 TRBV6-5 17 -
CASSWGAGGGETQYF TGCGCCAGCAGTTGGGGAGCGGGAGGAGGAGAGACCCAGTACTTC - TRBJ2-5 TRBV6-2/TRBV6-3 15 TRBD2
CASSVVMGVEQFF TGTGCCAGCAGCGTAGTTATGGGGGTTGAGCAGTTCTTC few TRBJ2-1 TRBV9 13 -
CAISPDRQYGYTF TGTGCCATCAGCCCAGACAGGCAGTATGGCTACACCTTC - TRBJ1-2 TRBV10-3 13 -
CTTTQGLTNEQFF TGCACCACTACTCAAGGGCTGACCAATGAGCAGTTCTTC - TRBJ2-1 TRBV29-1 13 -
CASSLEGLGAEQYF TGTGCCAGCAGTCTCGAGGGACTCGGGGCCGAGCAGTACTTC few TRBJ2-7 TRBV12-3/TRBV12-4 14 -
CSANTGAGQYF TGCAGTGCTAACACCGGGGCCGGGCAGTACTTC few TRBJ2-5 TRBV20-1 11 -
CSAETSGVPYEQYF TGCAGTGCAGAGACTAGCGGGGTCCCCTACGAGCAGTACTTC - TRBJ2-7 TRBV20-1 14 TRBD2
CASKAGFNGYTF TGTGCCAGCAAGGCAGGATTCAATGGCTACACCTTC few TRBJ1-2 TRBV6-5 12 -
CASSHTTGLGNSPLHF TGTGCCAGCAGTCATACGACAGGGCTGGGAAATTCACCCCTCCACTTT few TRBJ1-6 TRBV6-6 16 TRBD1
CASQQLTPGTDTQYF TGTGCCAGCCAACAATTGACGCCGGGCACAGATACGCAGTATTTT few TRBJ2-3 TRBV12-3/TRBV12-4 15 -
CASRPGTGGYTF TGTGCCAGTCGGCCCGGGACAGGCGGCTACACCTTC - TRBJ1-2 TRBV27 12 TRBD1
CASSYSTGELFF TGTGCCAGCAGTTACTCCACCGGGGAGCTGTTTTTT many TRBJ2-2 TRBV6-5 12 -
CSVDGQGWETQYF TGCAGCGTTGATGGACAGGGTTGGGAGACCCAGTACTTC - TRBJ2-5 TRBV29-1 13 TRBD1
CASSAIGDEQYF TGTGCCAGCAGCGCCATTGGGGACGAGCAGTACTTC - TRBJ2-7 TRBV7-2 12 -
CATSREGTAYEQYF TGTGCCACCAGCAGAGAAGGGACAGCCTACGAGCAGTACTTC - TRBJ2-7 TRBV15 14 TRBD1
CATSDHGGLLNTGELFF TGTGCCACCAGTGATCACGGGGGGCTCCTAAACACCGGGGAGCTGTTTTTT - TRBJ2-2 TRBV24-1 17 -
CSVERSEGAYGYTF TGCAGCGTTGAACGGTCGGAGGGTGCCTATGGCTACACCTTC few TRBJ1-2 TRBV29-1 14 -
CSETDGPGETQYF TGCAGCGAGACGGACGGGCCGGGGGAGACCCAGTACTTC few TRBJ2-5 TRBV29-1 13 -
CASRSTGAANEKLFF TGTGCCAGCAGGTCGACGGGGGCGGCTAATGAAAAACTGTTTTTT - TRBJ1-4 TRBV25-1 15 -
CSASDFRATYNEQFF TGCAGTGCTAGCGATTTCAGGGCTACCTACAATGAGCAGTTCTTC - TRBJ2-1 TRBV20-1 15 -
CSASSPKSSYNEQFF TGCAGTGCTAGTAGCCCGAAAAGCTCCTACAATGAGCAGTTCTTC - TRBJ2-1 TRBV20-1 15 -
CASTVSGANVLTF TGTGCCAGTACCGTCTCTGGGGCCAACGTCCTGACTTTC few TRBJ2-6 TRBV19 13 -
CASSLGGTNYGYTF TGCGCCAGCAGCTTAGGGGGTACTAACTATGGCTACACCTTC many TRBJ1-2 TRBV11-2 14 -
CASSRDRVEEKLFF TGTGCCAGCAGCCGGGACAGGGTGGAAGAAAAACTGTTTTTT - TRBJ1-4 TRBV2 14 TRBD1
CSARDGREGNIQYF TGCAGTGCTAGAGATGGCAGGGAGGGAAACATTCAGTACTTC - TRBJ2-4 TRBV20-1 14 TRBD2
CATSDPTTYQETQYF TGTGCCACCAGTGACCCAACGACATATCAAGAGACCCAGTACTTC - TRBJ2-5 TRBV24-1 15 -
CASSQDRNRATGELFF TGCGCCAGCAGCCAAGATAGGAACAGGGCCACCGGGGAGCTGTTTTTT - TRBJ2-2 TRBV4-3 16 -
CASSLSSGENVLYEQYF TGTGCCAGCAGCTTATCGTCAGGGGAAAATGTTCTCTACGAGCAGTACTTC - TRBJ2-7 TRBV7-6 17 -
CASSRTTGMGTEQYF TGTGCCAGCAGCCGGACGACAGGGATGGGGACTGAGCAGTACTTC few TRBJ2-7 TRBV11-2 15 -
CASSSLAEGDRIDYEQYF TGTGCCAGCAGTTCCTTAGCTGAAGGGGACAGGATAGACTACGAGCAGTACTTC few TRBJ2-7 TRBV2 18 TRBD1
CASSLSLQFYEQYF TGTGCCAGCAGTTTAAGCCTCCAGTTCTACGAGCAGTACTTC - TRBJ2-7 TRBV27 14 -
CAGSQLGAGELFF TGTGCCGGCAGCCAGTTGGGGGCCGGGGAGCTGTTTTTT - TRBJ2-2 TRBV7-9 13 -
CAIGGQGIGNTEAFF TGTGCCATCGGAGGACAGGGTATTGGAAACACTGAAGCTTTCTTT - TRBJ1-1 TRBV10-3 15 TRBD1
CASSFTSGALSYEQYF TGTGCCAGCAGCTTTACCTCAGGGGCCCTATCCTACGAGCAGTACTTC - TRBJ2-7 TRBV7-9 16 -
CSVDGLSDTQYF TGCAGCGTGGATGGACTTTCAGATACGCAGTATTTT - TRBJ2-3 TRBV29-1 12 -
CASSFAGGAGGIIRGETQYF TGTGCCAGCAGCTTTGCCGGGGGAGCGGGAGGAATCATCAGGGGGGAGACCCAGTACTTC once TRBJ2-5 TRBV5-6 20 TRBD2
CASSLIEREGAFF TGTGCCAGCAGCTTAATCGAGAGAGAGGGAGCTTTCTTT few TRBJ1-1 TRBV7-9 13 -
CSARDLAGGTYEQYF TGCAGTGCTAGAGATCTAGCCGGAGGGACCTACGAGCAGTACTTC - TRBJ2-7 TRBV20-1 15 -
CASSPLAGGVETQYF TGTGCCAGCAGCCCGCTAGCGGGGGGGGTAGAGACCCAGTACTTC many TRBJ2-5 TRBV7-3 15 TRBD2
CSARDGGGISNQPQHF TGCAGTGCTAGAGATGGGGGGGGAATAAGCAATCAGCCCCAGCATTTT - TRBJ1-5 TRBV20-1 16 -
CASSFWESGSPLHF TGTGCCAGCAGCTTCTGGGAGAGTGGTTCACCCCTCCACTTT few TRBJ1-6 TRBV5-6 14 -
CSVGGAGSETQYF TGCAGCGTTGGGGGGGCAGGTTCTGAGACCCAGTACTTC - TRBJ2-5 TRBV29-1 13 -
CASSQTGQGGRNEQFF TGTGCCAGCAGCCAGACTGGACAGGGAGGGCGGAATGAGCAGTTCTTC - TRBJ2-1 TRBV11-1 16 -
CASSLSGLAVITDTQYF TGTGCCAGCAGTTTATCGGGACTAGCGGTGATCACAGATACGCAGTATTTT - TRBJ2-3 TRBV28 17 TRBD2
CASSSHGHGEKLFF TGCGCCAGCAGCTCGCACGGACACGGAGAAAAACTGTTTTTT - TRBJ1-4 TRBV5-1 14 -
CASGADTLTDTQYF TGTGCCAGCGGGGCGGACACACTCACAGATACGCAGTATTTT few TRBJ2-3 TRBV2 14 -
CSVGTSGANVLTF TGCAGCGTCGGGACCTCTGGGGCCAACGTCCTGACTTTC many TRBJ2-6 TRBV29-1 13 -
CASSSTGKSPLHF TGTGCCAGCAGCTCGACAGGGAAATCACCCCTCCACTTT few TRBJ1-6 TRBV11-2 13 TRBD1
CASSVDRGGTYNEQFF TGTGCCAGCAGCGTAGACCGCGGCGGAACCTACAATGAGCAGTTCTTC - TRBJ2-1 TRBV9 16 -
CASSLIGSSSGANVLTF TGCGCCAGCAGCTTGATTGGCAGTAGCTCTGGGGCCAACGTCCTGACTTTC - TRBJ2-6 TRBV5-1 17 -
CASSLSGVGQPQHF TGTGCCAGCAGTTTGTCGGGGGTGGGTCAGCCCCAGCATTTT few TRBJ1-5 TRBV12-3/TRBV12-4 14 -
CSVESVLGQGRTQYF TGCAGCGTTGAGTCGGTGCTGGGACAGGGTAGAACTCAGTACTTC few TRBJ2-4 TRBV29-1 15 TRBD1
CASTPFDRTGAFF TGTGCCAGCACCCCCTTTGATAGGACGGGAGCTTTCTTT many TRBJ1-1 TRBV12-3/TRBV12-4 13 -
CASTYGWGYGYTF TGTGCCAGCACCTACGGATGGGGGTATGGCTACACCTTC few TRBJ1-2 TRBV6-5 13 -